A single sample gave rise to the 26 T cell receptor beta chains below, sequenced in a study of T cell responses to AZD1222 COVID-19 vaccine. Here immunoSEQ multiplex PCR was the method, and the copy in TCRdb shows in-frame clones only, minus some. The sample records around 80,000 clones, roughly 80% being singletons. The sample was peripheral blood, taken 28 days after the second AZD1222 dose. These receptor sequences come from an adult who received the AZD1222 COVID-19 vaccine.

The V gene is TRBV28, the J gene TRBJ1-6, with 8 bases lining up with TRBD1. CDR1 and CDR2 (germline): MDHEN, SYDVKM. CDR3 length: 13 residues. J was trimmed by 10 bases and V by 8 bases; bases with no gene match: 7. DNA of the CDR3: TGTGCCAGCCGCGGACAGGGTGTGTCACCCCTCCACTTT. Translated, it gives CASRGQGVSPLHF.

The CDR3 DNA sequence: TGTGCCAGCAGTCCCCTCTGGGGGGGAGGTTATGGCTACACCTTC. This gives the protein CASSPLWGGGYGYTF. This sequence joins TRBV27 and TRBJ1-2, with D possibly matching TRBD1 (5 bases). Germline lookup yields CDR1 MNHEY and CDR2 SMNVEV (reference sequence). The V end was cut by 5 bases, the J end by 5 bases, with 18 bases between. The CDR3 covers 15 residues.

The chain joins TRBV5-5 to TRBJ1-6; tentatively, D is TRBD1 (5 bases). CDR3 length: 17 amino acids. Germline V lookup: CDR1 SGHKS, CDR2 YYEKEE (reference sequence). The ends were cut back, 0 bases at V and 9 bases at J, with 19 bases in the middle. The CDR3 sequence is CASSLAEYGAGGSPLHF. In DNA, the CDR3 is TGTGCCAGCAGCTTGGCCGAGTACGGAGCTGGGGGTTCACCCCTCCACTTT.

This chain links TRBV5-1 with TRBJ1-5, with D uncertain. Trimming stripped 2 bases from V and 3 bases from J, with 6 bases between. This CDR3 has 13 amino acids. Germline lookup yields CDR1 SGHRS and CDR2 YFSETQ. CDR3: CASSFTINQPQHF. The CDR3, as DNA: TGCGCCAGCAGCTTTACGATCAATCAGCCCCAGCATTTT.

This chain uses TRBV27 with TRBJ1-1; 12 bases align to TRBD1. CDR3 length equals 17 residues. The ends lost 4 bases at V and 3 bases at J; junction bases unmatched: 9. Looked up from germline, CDR1 is MNHEY and CDR2 is SMNVEV (reference sequence). In nucleotides, the CDR3 is TGTGCCAGCAGTTCTGCCGGGACAGGGGGCGCGGACACTGAAGCTTTCTTT. As protein: CASSSAGTGGADTEAFF.

The rearrangement joins TRBV5-4 to TRBJ1-6; 8 bases fit TRBD1. V trimming: 4 bases; J trimming: 6 bases; junction bases outside the gene matches: 9. The CDR3 covers 16 residues. The germline V gene has CDR1 SGHNT and CDR2 YYREEE (reference sequence). The CDR3 nucleotides are TGTGCCAGCAGCGTTCAGGGGGCGTCCCTTAATTCACCCCTCCACTTT. This gives the protein CASSVQGASLNSPLHF.

The chain couples TRBV6-5 to TRBJ1-2; D uncertain. The ends were cut back, 6 bases at V and 0 bases at J, with 5 bases in the middle. The CDR3 runs 12 residues. The germline CDR1 and CDR2 sequences are MNHEY and SVGAGI. The CDR3 DNA follows: TGTGCCAGCAGCACACCTAACTATGGCTACACCTTC. It codes for CASSTPNYGYTF.

The J gene is TRBJ2-5, the V gene TRBV4-1, with TRBD1 identical over 11 bases. The germline gives CDR1 MGHRA, CDR2 YSYEKL. This CDR3 region has 16 residues. The ends lost 0 bases at V and 4 bases at J; junction bases unmatched: 4. In DNA, the CDR3 is TGCGCCAGCAGCCAAGATCTAGGACAGGGGGCAGAGACCCAGTACTTC. It is translated as CASSQDLGQGAETQYF.

V gene TRBV19 combines with J gene TRBJ2-3; 7 bases align to TRBD2. This CDR3 has 13 residues. V was pared by 7 bases and J by 5 bases, with 6 bases of the junction left unmatched. Germline CDR1 is LNHDA and CDR2 is SQIVND (reference sequence). CDR3 in amino acids: CASMAGDIDTQYF. The CDR3 DNA reads TGTGCCAGTATGGCGGGAGACATAGATACGCAGTATTTT. Variable domain in full (rest from reference TRBV19 and TRBJ2-3): DGGITQSPKYLFRKEGQNVTLSCEQNLNHDAMYWYRQDPGQGLRLIYYSQIVNDFQKGDIAEGYSVSREKKESFPLTVTSAQKNPTAFYLCASMAGDIDTQYFGPGTRLTVL.

The gene calls are TRBV3-1 (or the pseudogene TRBV3-2) and TRBJ1-1; D is possibly TRBD1 (6 bases). Germline CDR1 and CDR2: LGHDT and YNNKEL (reference sequence). V shed 10 bases and J shed 11 bases, with 17 bases lying between them. This CDR3 is 11 amino acids long. CDR3 sequence reads: CATRGHQVAFF. CDR3 DNA sequence: TGTGCCACCCGGGGGCACCAGGTGGCTTTCTTT.

The chain couples TRBV5-4 to TRBJ2-7; 11 nucleotides match TRBD2. V shed 2 bases and J 7 bases; nucleotides not matched to a gene: 8. Germline-derived CDR1 and CDR2 are SGHNT and YYREEE (reference sequence). The CDR3 totals 15 residues. The CDR3 nucleotides read TGTGCCAGCAGCTTTCCTCTAGCGGGAGGAGGGGAGCAGTACTTC. It is translated as CASSFPLAGGGEQYF.

The chain's CDR3 is CATSRVGTANQPQHF. CDR3 nucleotide sequence: TGTGCCACCAGCAGAGTCGGGACAGCTAATCAGCCCCAGCATTTT. The chain links TRBV15 to TRBJ1-5, with TRBD1 matching over 7 bases. The V gene's germline CDR1 is LNHNV and CDR2 YYDKDF (reference sequence). Trimming at V came to 1 base and at J to 4 bases, leaving 4 bases not matched to a gene. The CDR3 length is 15 residues.

The chain joins TRBV7-2 to TRBJ1-1; D may be TRBD1 (6 bases). V lost 7 bases and J lost 5, with 20 bases in between. The germline V gene encodes CDR1 SGHTA and CDR2 FQGNSA. The CDR3 is 15 amino acids. This CDR3 reads CASTTGLALGTEAFF. The CDR3 region has the DNA TGTGCCAGCACCACAGGGTTGGCATTGGGTACTGAAGCTTTCTTT.

The chain recombines TRBV3-1 (or the pseudogene TRBV3-2) with TRBJ2-5; D is unresolved. V was shortened by 0 bases and J by 1 base, with 6 bases between the two germline ends. This CDR3 is built from 14 residues. Germline loops: CDR1 LGHDT, CDR2 YNNKEL (reference sequence). For the CDR3, the DNA is TGTGCCAGCAGCCAAGACCCATCCCAAGAGACCCAGTACTTC. Its translation is CASSQDPSQETQYF.

The rearrangement joins TRBV27 to TRBJ2-7; 11 nucleotides align to TRBD1. With V trimmed by 1 base and J by 7 bases, 15 bases remained unmatched. The CDR3 covers 18 residues. Germline V lookup: CDR1 MNHEY, CDR2 SMNVEV (reference sequence). The CDR3 region is CASSLFSRDRGASGEQYF. In DNA, the CDR3 is TGTGCCAGCAGTTTATTTTCCCGGGACAGGGGGGCCTCAGGGGAGCAGTACTTC.

The V and J genes are TRBV5-1 and TRBJ1-1, with D unclear. The CDR3 contains 15 residues. Per germline, CDR1 SGHRS and CDR2 YFSETQ. Trimming cost V 1 base and J 3 bases, with 13 bases left between them. The CDR3 DNA reads TGCGCCAGCAGCTTGATGTTCAACGGGGACACTGAAGCTTTCTTT. It codes for CASSLMFNGDTEAFF.

This chain connects TRBV6-1 to TRBJ1-1; 10 bases match TRBD1. The CDR3 length is 14 residues. Germline CDR1 and CDR2: MNHNS and SASEGT. J was trimmed by 4 bases and V by 6 bases; bases with no gene match: 5. CDR3 in amino acids: CASRRTGGITEAFF. Written as DNA, the CDR3 is TGTGCCAGCAGACGGACAGGGGGGATCACTGAAGCTTTCTTT.

The V and J genes are TRBV7-9 and TRBJ2-2, with a tentative D call TRBD2 (6 bases). V shed 1 base and J shed 6 bases, with 18 bases lying between them. This CDR3 comprises 17 residues. Germline V gene sequence: CDR1 SEHNR, CDR2 FQNEAQ (reference sequence). The DNA of the CDR3 is TGTGCCAGCAGCTTAGGGCCCCAGCGGGCAAGGTCCGGGGAGCTGTTTTTT. This gives the protein CASSLGPQRARSGELFF.

This chain links TRBV20-1 with TRBJ2-3; tentative D call: TRBD2 (5 bases). Germline CDR1 is DFQATT and CDR2 is SNEGSKA (reference sequence). Trimming took off 3 bases at V and 1 base at J, with 8 bases between the two ends. The CDR3 runs 13 residues. The CDR3 here is CSASLGGTDTQYF. CDR3 coding DNA: TGCAGTGCTAGTTTGGGAGGCACAGATACGCAGTATTTT.

The J gene is TRBJ2-1, the V gene TRBV19; 14 nucleotides match TRBD2. The CDR3 is 19 amino acids. The junction had 10 bases not matched to a gene; V was cut back by 4 bases and J by 2 bases. Per germline, CDR1 LNHDA and CDR2 SQIVND (reference sequence). This CDR3 reads CASSRRTSGRPLAYNEQFF. CDR3 nucleotide sequence: TGTGCCAGTAGTAGAAGGACTAGCGGGAGGCCTTTAGCCTACAATGAGCAGTTCTTC.

The genes are TRBV6-5 and TRBJ2-5, with TRBD1 identical over 10 bases. Losses at the gene ends were 2 bases for V and 4 bases for J; bases not matched to a gene: 1. The CDR3 length is 14 residues. CDR1 is MNHEY and CDR2 is SVGAGI in the germline V gene. Here the CDR3 DNA reads TGTGCCAGCAGTTACGACAGGGGGCGAGAGACCCAGTACTTC. This translates into CASSYDRGRETQYF.

This rearrangement joins TRBV28 to TRBJ1-3; D is uncertain. Germline CDR1 and CDR2: MDHEN and SYDVKM. The CDR3 contains 11 residues. Deletions cut 6 bases from V and 8 bases from J, with 8 bases between. The CDR3 protein is CASSRADTIYF. CDR3 coding DNA: TGTGCCAGCAGCAGAGCGGACACCATATATTTT.

This chain joins TRBV27 and TRBJ1-4, with TRBD1 as a possible D gene (5 bases). The CDR3 covers 13 residues. Per germline, CDR1 MNHEY and CDR2 SMNVEV (reference sequence). V dropped 6 bases and J dropped 8 bases, with 13 bases sitting between them. The CDR3 sequence: CASSYLGGEKLFF. CDR3 DNA: TGTGCCAGCAGCTACCTCGGGGGGGAAAAACTGTTTTTT.

The chain joins TRBV3-1 (or the pseudogene TRBV3-2) to TRBJ2-1; 8 bases fit TRBD2. The junction had 10 bases not matched to a gene; V was cut back by 4 bases and J by 2 bases. Germline CDR1 and CDR2: LGHDT and YNNKEL (reference sequence). The CDR3 runs to 17 residues. In nucleotides, the CDR3 is TGTGCCAGCAGCCCCTGGGGAACGGGAGGGCCCTACAATGAGCAGTTCTTC. It specifies CASSPWGTGGPYNEQFF.

V is TRBV2 and J is TRBJ2-7, with 8 positions matching TRBD1. After removal of 5 bases from V and 3 bases from J, the junction contained 3 bases not matched to a gene. The germline V gene has CDR1 SNHLY and CDR2 FYNNEI. The CDR3 extends over 13 amino acids. The CDR3 nucleotides read TGTGCCAGCAGTCGACAGGGGAGCTACGAGCAGTACTTC. Translating gives CASSRQGSYEQYF.

The chain links TRBV7-9 to TRBJ1-4, with TRBD1 matching 9 bases. With 5 bases clipped from V and 12 bases from J, the junction kept 13 bases outside the gene matches. The CDR3 is made up of 15 amino acids. Germline V lookup: CDR1 SEHNR, CDR2 FQNEAQ (reference sequence). The CDR3 sequence: CASSPGDRDDGELFF. The CDR3 DNA reads TGTGCCAGCAGCCCAGGGGACAGGGACGACGGGGAACTGTTTTTT.